The T cell receptor beta chain under discussion was sequenced for a study of T cells in Graves' hyperthyroidism and ophthalmopathy. The overall study: Peripheral blood samples were taken at initial diagnosis, prior to any treatment. Points from the study as a whole: In the blood, most expanded thyroid clonotypes above 0.001 appeared as well.

About this clonotype: Its specificity is not known. This sequence may be a read error, since a much larger clone differs from it by one base.

Per the germline V gene, CDR1 is MNHNS and CDR2 is SASEGT. The CDR3 runs to 14 residues. Trimming cost V 8 bases and J 4 bases; bases outside gene matches: 8. It was RNA transcripts that yielded the amplified TCR beta CDR3 regions. The study used the HTBI primer set for a first-round RT-PCR of the TCR CDR3. MiXCR was run by TCRdb on the multiplex PCR reads, yielding one entry per CDR3 protein. The table lists about 410,000 distinct CDR3 sequences, roughly 14% of them singletons. Sequenced material: blood. This TCR was sampled from a man aged 18 to 29 with Graves' ophthalmopathy. The rearrangement joins TRBV6-1 to TRBJ1-3, with 7 bases identical to TRBD1. Here the CDR3 DNA reads TGTGCCAGCGGTCGTGACAGGGTCGGAAACACCATATATTTT. Translated, it gives CASGRDRVGNTIYF.